The 25 T cell receptor beta chains presented below share a single source sample, sequenced in a study of OX40 agonist ivuxolimab in advanced cancers. Library generation was performed with the immunoSEQ multiplex PCR assay. In its TCRdb copy, this immuneACCESS table keeps in-frame sequences only and misses some clones. Where compared with another copy, unresolved V genes explain less than half of these, and the others have no known cause. This sample has 60,000 to 80,000 clones in its table, and about 79% of those were observed once. The top ten hold 1.5% to 2% of the sample. The starting material was CD4+ or CD8+ T cells sorted from blood, obtained in a trial of the OX40 agonist ivuxolimab. The receptors were gathered from an adult with an advanced solid tumor such as melanoma, head and neck, liver or kidney cancer.

V usage is TRBV28 and J usage is TRBJ2-2; 10 nucleotides align to TRBD2. V dropped 3 bases and J dropped 5; count of bases not matched to a gene: 6. The CDR3 runs to 16 residues. The V gene's germline CDR1 is MDHEN and CDR2 SYDVKM. Here the CDR3 reads CASSLWLAGETGELFF. CDR3 bases: TGTGCCAGCAGTTTGTGGCTAGCGGGAGAAACCGGGGAGCTGTTTTTT. The entire variable domain, with the rest obtained from reference TRBV28 and TRBJ2-2, is as follows: DVKVTQSSRYLVKRTGEKVFLECVQDMDHENMFWYRQDPGLGLRLIYFSYDVKMKEKGDIPEGYSVSREKKERFSLILESASTNQTSMYLCASSLWLAGETGELFFGEGSRLTVL.

The chain couples TRBV7-9 to TRBJ1-5; 10 nucleotides agree with TRBD1. CDR1 is SEHNR and CDR2 is FQNEAQ in the germline V gene (reference sequence). The junction had 8 bases not matched to a gene; V was cut back by 4 bases and J by 11 bases. The CDR3 sequence is 14 residues long. The CDR3 region is CASSSTGGSGSQHF. CDR3 sequence (DNA): TGTGCCAGCAGCTCGACAGGGGGCAGTGGTTCCCAGCATTTT.

Details on this clone: Other DNA sequences from this sample encode an identical CDR3 as well. This sequence joins TRBV28 and TRBJ1-1, with D perhaps matching TRBD1 (6 bases). Germline V lookup: CDR1 MDHEN, CDR2 SYDVKM. This CDR3 region has 18 residues. The V end was cut by 5 bases, the J end by 8 bases, with 30 bases between. The CDR3 region is CASSRGGFQARLGTEAFF. CDR3 DNA: TGTGCCAGCAGTCGAGGGGGATTCCAGGCTAGACTTGGGACCGAAGCTTTCTTT.

J is TRBJ2-4 and V is TRBV19, with D hard to call. Deletions cut 5 bases from V and 2 bases from J, with 4 bases between. CDR1 and CDR2 (germline): LNHDA, SQIVND (reference sequence). This CDR3 is built from 12 residues. The CDR3 DNA reads as TGTGCCAGTAGTGATACCAAAAACATTCAGTACTTC. This encodes CASSDTKNIQYF.

The chain employs TRBV28 and TRBJ1-2, with 7 bases fitting TRBD1. Germline trimming cut 6 bases from V and 8 bases from J; bases unmatched to any gene: 6. Germline assignment: CDR1 MDHEN and CDR2 SYDVKM. This CDR3 has 12 amino acids. CDR3 in amino acids: CASRWTGAGYTF. The CDR3 DNA reads as TGTGCCAGCAGGTGGACAGGAGCAGGCTACACCTTC.

This clone was detected only a few times. The rearrangement uses TRBV25-1 and TRBJ1-1; D possibly corresponds to TRBD1 (5 bases). The germline V gene encodes CDR1 MGHDK and CDR2 SYGVNS. CDR3 size: 15 residues. Trimming removed 6 bases from V and 0 bases from J, with 14 bases in between. The DNA of the CDR3 is TGTGCCAGCAGCTCAGGGACCTTGCTGAACACTGAAGCTTTCTTT. As protein: CASSSGTLLNTEAFF.

The rearrangement links TRBV7-6 to TRBJ1-4; D unresolved. This CDR3 has 15 residues. The germline CDR1 and CDR2 sequences are SGHVS and FNYEAQ. V was trimmed by 0 bases and J by 8 bases, leaving 13 bases between them. Here the CDR3 DNA reads TGTGCCAGCAGCTTAGCTGGAGGGCCCCAAGAAAAACTGTTTTTT. Translated: CASSLAGGPQEKLFF.

This chain joins TRBV5-1 and TRBJ2-1, with a tentative D call TRBD1 (6 bases). This CDR3 contains 15 residues. Trimming removed 2 bases from V and 2 bases from J, with 11 bases in between. CDR1 and CDR2 (germline): SGHRS, YFSETQ. The CDR3 is CASSLAGVTYNEQFF. The CDR3 nucleotides are TGCGCCAGCAGCTTAGCAGGGGTTACCTACAATGAGCAGTTCTTC.

This chain links TRBV6-6 with TRBJ2-1; either TRBD1 or TRBD2 may supply D (6 bases each). CDR1 is MNHNY, CDR2 SVGAGI, per germline (reference sequence). Deletions cut 6 bases from V and 9 bases from J, with 21 bases between. This CDR3 has 15 amino acids. CDR3 sequence: CASRTAGGTRGEQFF. The CDR3 region has the DNA TGTGCCAGCAGAACCGCGGGCGGGACAAGAGGTGAGCAGTTCTTC.

The gene calls are TRBV6-5 and TRBJ2-7; the match to TRBD1 covers 8 bases. The CDR3 spans 12 residues. V gave up 5 bases and J gave up 8 bases; unmatched junction bases: 5. In germline, CDR1 is MNHEY, CDR2 SVGAGI. The CDR3 sequence is CASSPDRAKQYF. The CDR3 DNA sequence: TGTGCCAGCAGTCCGGACAGGGCTAAGCAGTACTTC.

The sample holds one count of this clone. The V call is TRBV2, the J call TRBJ1-2; 7 nucleotides agree with TRBD1. The germline gives CDR1 SNHLY, CDR2 FYNNEI. Trimming at V came to 6 bases and at J to 12 bases, leaving 10 bases not matched to a gene. This CDR3 spans 12 amino acids. In DNA form, the CDR3 reads TGTGCCAGCAGAAGACAGGGCGCCCAGGACACCTTC. Translation gives CASRRQGAQDTF.

This clone has more than one count but fewer than ten. This rearrangement joins TRBV5-1 to TRBJ2-3; TRBD1 aligns across 7 bases. This CDR3 region has 15 residues. The V gene's germline CDR1 is SGHRS and CDR2 YFSETQ. Trimming at V came to 4 bases and at J to 0 bases, leaving 5 bases not matched to a gene. CDR3 nucleotides: TGCGCCAGCAGCACGGGACAGACGAGCACAGATACGCAGTATTTT. The encoded protein is CASSTGQTSTDTQYF.

The rearrangement links TRBV10-3 to TRBJ2-7; possible D gene TRBD2, 7 bases. Germline assignment: CDR1 ENHRY and CDR2 SYGVKD. V lost 8 bases to trimming and J lost 6 bases, with 11 bases between them. The CDR3 consists of 11 residues. The CDR3 reads CAIGRGAEQYF. The CDR3, as DNA: TGTGCCATCGGTCGGGGGGCCGAGCAGTACTTC.

The chain employs TRBV19 and TRBJ1-2; TRBD1 matches 8 bases. CDR1 is LNHDA and CDR2 is SQIVND in the germline V gene (reference sequence). The ends lost 8 bases at V and 6 bases at J; junction bases unmatched: 11. This CDR3 has 14 residues. CDR3 sequence (DNA): TGTGCCAGTCATACTCCAGGGGGCGCGGATGGCTACACCTTC. Amino acids: CASHTPGGADGYTF.

This clone was observed once. The J gene is TRBJ2-3, the V gene TRBV7-6; 10 bases map to TRBD2. This CDR3 region has 14 residues. Germline values: CDR1 SGHVS, CDR2 FNYEAQ. J was trimmed by 7 bases and V by 5 bases; bases with no gene match: 6. The CDR3 loop reads CASSGLAERNTQYF. The CDR3 DNA reads as TGTGCCAGCAGCGGACTAGCGGAAAGAAATACGCAGTATTTT.

This clone was picked up a small number of times. The V gene is TRBV11-3, the J gene TRBJ2-1, with D hard to call. The CDR3 contains 14 residues. The V end was cut by 0 bases, the J end by 10 bases, with 13 bases between. In germline, CDR1 is SGHNT, CDR2 YENEEA. CDR3 nucleotide sequence: TGTGCCAGCAGCTTAGACTATCGACTGGGGGAGCAGTTCTTC. Protein sequence: CASSLDYRLGEQFF. Based on the CDR3 plus reference TRBV11-3 and TRBJ2-1, the full variable domain is EAGVVQSPRYKIIEKKQPVAFWCNPISGHNTLYWYLQNLGQGPELLIRYENEEAVDDSQLPKDRFSAERLKGVDSTLKIQPAELGDSAVYLCASSLDYRLGEQFFGPGTRLTVL.

This chain links TRBV18 with TRBJ2-1, with 7 bases that match TRBD1. This CDR3 comprises 15 residues. Germline V gene data show CDR1 as KGHSH and CDR2 as LQKENI. V gave up 3 bases and J gave up 7 bases; unmatched junction bases: 9. CDR3 loop: CASSPRQGRMNEQFF. The CDR3 DNA reads TGTGCCAGCTCACCGAGACAGGGCCGTATGAATGAGCAGTTCTTC.

The chain has TRBV7-2 and TRBJ1-5; 7 nucleotides match TRBD1. Germline V gene sequence: CDR1 SGHTA, CDR2 FQGNSA. Unmatched junction bases numbered 9, after V lost 1 base and J lost 6 bases. The CDR3 covers 16 residues. The CDR3 loop reads CASSLGTGAGSQPQHF. The CDR3 coding sequence is TGTGCCAGCAGCTTAGGGACAGGAGCAGGGTCTCAGCCCCAGCATTTT.

The chain is built from TRBV6-5 and TRBJ1-1; weak D call: TRBD1 (6 bases). CDR1 and CDR2 from the germline V gene are MNHEY and SVGAGI. The CDR3 loop spans 15 amino acids. V gave up 10 bases and J gave up 0 bases, with 18 bases separating them. The CDR3 loop is CATMSGANVNTEAFF. The CDR3 coding sequence is TGTGCCACTATGTCAGGGGCGAACGTGAACACTGAAGCTTTCTTT.

The chain combines TRBV4-1 with TRBJ1-2; D remains ambiguous. The CDR3 loop spans 14 amino acids. V gave up 0 bases and J gave up 4 bases, with 9 bases separating them. Germline assignment: CDR1 MGHRA and CDR2 YSYEKL. CDR3: CASSQERFFYGYTF. CDR3 sequence (DNA): TGCGCCAGCAGCCAAGAAAGATTCTTCTATGGCTACACCTTC.

This clone was counted only a few times. CDR3 residues: CASSQREGGELFF. Here the CDR3 DNA reads TGTGCCAGCAGTCAGCGGGAGGGCGGGGAGCTGTTTTTT. V usage is TRBV6-6 and J usage is TRBJ2-2, with 10 bases lining up with TRBD2. Germline CDR1 and CDR2: MNHNY and SVGAGI (reference sequence). Trimming at V came to 5 bases and at J to 7 bases, leaving 1 base not matched to a gene. The CDR3 is made up of 13 amino acids.

Written as DNA, the CDR3 is TGCGCCAGCCCTGGGCCGGGACAGGGACTCTACGAGCAGTACTTC. It is translated as CASPGPGQGLYEQYF. This chain connects TRBV10-1 to TRBJ2-7; 9 positions match TRBD1. Germline V CDR1 and CDR2: WNHNN, SYGVQD (reference sequence). Germline trimming cut 8 bases from V and 3 bases from J; bases unmatched to any gene: 11. This CDR3 has 15 residues.

This clone was observed a few times. CDR3 nucleotide sequence: TGCGCCAGCAGCTTACGGAGCACAGATACGCAGTATTTT. Its protein product is CASSLRSTDTQYF. The gene calls are TRBV5-1 and TRBJ2-3; D not resolved. Germline V gene data show CDR1 as SGHRS and CDR2 as YFSETQ. CDR3 length equals 13 residues. V lost 2 bases to trimming and J lost 0 bases, with 4 bases between them.

This clone was counted many times. The V gene is TRBV10-3, the J gene TRBJ1-2; 9 bases are shared with TRBD1. CDR1 ENHRY and CDR2 SYGVKD come from the germline V gene. This CDR3 region has 13 residues. Trimming cost V 8 bases and J 2 bases; bases outside gene matches: 3. The CDR3 protein is CAIGTGHNYGYTF. In DNA, the CDR3 is TGTGCCATCGGGACAGGGCACAACTATGGCTACACCTTC.

This rearrangement joins TRBV27 to TRBJ2-2, with 9 bases fitting TRBD1. CDR3 length: 12 amino acids. CDR1 and CDR2 from the germline V gene are MNHEY and SMNVEV (reference sequence). Unmatched junction bases numbered 0, after V lost 6 bases and J lost 7 bases. CDR3 sequence: CASRTGGGELFF. The CDR3 DNA reads TGTGCCAGCAGGACAGGGGGCGGGGAGCTGTTTTTT.